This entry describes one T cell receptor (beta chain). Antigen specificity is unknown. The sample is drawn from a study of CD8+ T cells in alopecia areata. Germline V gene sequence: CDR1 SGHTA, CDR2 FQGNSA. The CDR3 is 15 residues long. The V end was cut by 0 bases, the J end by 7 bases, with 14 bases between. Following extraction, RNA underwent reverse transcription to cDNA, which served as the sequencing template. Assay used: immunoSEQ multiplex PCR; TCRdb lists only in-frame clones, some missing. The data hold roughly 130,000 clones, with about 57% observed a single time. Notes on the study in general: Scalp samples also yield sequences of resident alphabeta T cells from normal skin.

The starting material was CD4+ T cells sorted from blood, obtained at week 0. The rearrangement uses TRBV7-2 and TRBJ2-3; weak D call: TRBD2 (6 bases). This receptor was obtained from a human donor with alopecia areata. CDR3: CASSLAWRGSYTQYF. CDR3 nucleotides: TGTGCCAGCAGCTTAGCGTGGCGGGGAAGCTATACGCAGTATTTT.